Shown below are 8 T cell receptor beta chains from a single sample sequenced in a study of blood T cell repertoires in COVID-19. Libraries were prepared by immunoSEQ multiplex PCR; TCRdb keeps only in-frame clonotypes and omits some of them. Here the sample spans roughly 100,000 clones, 80% to 90% being singletons. Source material: peripheral blood. These receptors originate from a man in his forties with active or convalescent COVID-19.

V usage is TRBV7-2 and J usage is TRBJ2-5, with 7 bases lining up with TRBD2. Germline assignment: CDR1 SGHTA and CDR2 FQGNSA. This CDR3 has 15 amino acids. Trimming removed 1 base from V and 4 bases from J; junction bases left unmatched: 6. CDR3 nucleotides: TGTGCCAGCAGCTTAGTGGGGGGGGTTCGAGAGACCCAGTACTTC. Protein product: CASSLVGGVRETQYF.

This clone was counted a few times. The V call is TRBV3-1 (or the pseudogene TRBV3-2), the J call TRBJ2-5, with 14 bases fitting TRBD2. This CDR3 is built from 17 residues. Germline CDR1 reads LGHDT; CDR2 reads YNNKEL (reference sequence). Losses at the gene ends were 1 base for V and 3 bases for J; bases not matched to a gene: 4. CDR3 sequence: CASSQGTSGGREETQYF. The CDR3 nucleotides read TGTGCCAGCAGCCAAGGGACTAGCGGGGGGAGAGAAGAGACCCAGTACTTC.

The V and J genes are TRBV6-1 and TRBJ1-5; D possibly corresponds to TRBD1 (6 bases). The CDR3 consists of 15 residues. The V and J ends lost 3 bases and 6 bases respectively, with 15 bases between them. Germline V lookup: CDR1 MNHNS, CDR2 SASEGT. The CDR3 loop is CASSEGQGYIQPQHF. The CDR3 bases are TGTGCCAGCAGTGAGGGTCAGGGGTATATTCAGCCCCAGCATTTT.

This clone came up a few times. The same CDR3 can be traced to other DNA sequences in this sample. The V gene is TRBV5-1, the J gene TRBJ2-1, with D perhaps matching TRBD1 (6 bases). Trimming pared 4 bases from V and 9 bases from J, leaving 11 bases between. Germline assignment: CDR1 SGHRS and CDR2 YFSETQ. This CDR3 spans 12 amino acids. CDR3 residues: CASSEQGSEQFF. The CDR3 DNA reads TGCGCCAGCAGCGAACAGGGTAGTGAGCAGTTCTTC. The full variable domain, completed using reference TRBV5-1 and TRBJ2-1, is KAGVTQTPRYLIKTRGQQVTLSCSPISGHRSVSWYQQTPGQGLQFLFEYFSETQRNKGNFPGRFSGRQFSNSRSEMNVSTLELGDSALYLCASSEQGSEQFFGPGTRLTVL.

The chain couples TRBV5-1 to TRBJ1-2, with a tentative D call TRBD1 (6 bases). Germline V CDR1 and CDR2: SGHRS, YFSETQ. The CDR3 has 13 residues. Between the trimmed V and J ends, which lost 6 bases and 4 bases, there was a span of 13 bases. The CDR3 bases are TGCGCCAGCACCGTACAGGGATCCTATGGCTACACCTTC. Amino acid sequence: CASTVQGSYGYTF.

The chain recombines TRBV10-1 with TRBJ2-2; 11 bases line up with TRBD1. V trimming: 5 bases; J trimming: 5 bases; junction bases outside the gene matches: 4. CDR3 size: 15 residues. Germline lookup yields CDR1 WNHNN and CDR2 SYGVQD (reference sequence). The CDR3 sequence: CASSRGQGVTGELFF. The CDR3 bases are TGCGCCAGCAGTCGGGGACAGGGGGTTACCGGGGAGCTGTTTTTT.

The sample holds one count of this clone. The chain employs TRBV12-1 and TRBJ2-1; the D call in the table, TRBD2, was not verified against the DNA. TRBV12-1 counts as a pseudogene. The CDR3 sequence is 16 residues long. DNA of the CDR3: TGTGCCAGCAGCCTCTCAGCGGGGGGCTCCTACAATGAGCAGTTCTTC. Translating gives CASSLSAGGSYNEQFF.

The chain employs TRBV14 and TRBJ1-1; possible D gene TRBD1, 5 bases. There are 14 residues in the CDR3. V was cut by 2 bases and J by 4 bases, with 11 bases left in between. Germline CDR1 is SGHDN and CDR2 is FVKESK. CDR3 region: CASSQMGGRTEAFF. CDR3 sequence (DNA): TGTGCCAGCAGCCAAATGGGGGGACGCACTGAAGCTTTCTTT.